The T cell receptor (beta chain) under discussion was sequenced for a study of T-cell memory formation after mild COVID-19. Only a few counts were recorded for this clonotype. Looked up from germline, CDR1 is MNHEY and CDR2 is SVGAGI. The CDR3 runs 14 residues. Trimming took 6 bases from V and 2 from J, leaving 11 bases between them. Employing constant-segment primers, 5'RACE generated TCR alpha and TCR beta cDNA libraries bearing sample barcodes and UMIs. TCRdb reanalysed the 5' RACE reads using MiXCR and keeps one entry per CDR3 protein. The table shows a few hundred thousand distinct CDR3 sequences, with more than 20% occurring only once.

This TCR derives from an adult woman who had mild COVID-19 (a few samples of this study predate the infection). Cell type and time point are not known. The J gene is TRBJ1-5, the V gene TRBV6-5; tentative D call: TRBD1 (5 bases). Input material: PBMCs or a T cell subset sorted from them (not recorded which). Written as DNA, the CDR3 is TGTGCCAGCAGGAAAGACAGTCGCAATCAGCCCCAGCATTTT. Translation gives CASRKDSRNQPQHF.